This T cell receptor beta chain was sequenced in a study of Ad26.COV2.S vaccination and SARS-CoV-2 variants. The treatment is: 19 received Ad26.COV2.S at low or high dose, single or two shots; 5 received placebo; per-sample allocation not given. After the first vaccine or placebo injection, samples were drawn on day 63. Some clones are missing from TCRdb's copy, which holds only in-frame ones; the method was immunoSEQ multiplex PCR. The sample has approximately 400,000 clones, around four fifths seen once. V lost 5 bases to trimming and J lost 4 bases; unmatched junction nucleotides: 3. Germline CDR1 is SGDLS and CDR2 is YYNGEE. This CDR3 has 13 amino acids.

The sequence was obtained from a person between 18 and 60 years old who received the Ad26.COV2.S COVID-19 vaccine or a placebo. The chain carries TRBV9 and TRBJ1-1; 9 nucleotides match TRBD1. The source material was peripheral blood, sampled in a trial of Ad26.COV2.S vaccine versus placebo. Here the CDR3 reads CASSGTGSTEAFF. CDR3 DNA sequence: TGTGCCAGCAGTGGGACAGGGAGCACTGAAGCTTTCTTT.